Listed below are T cell receptor beta chains from one sample, sequenced in a study of radiotherapy plus CTLA-4 blockade in lung cancer. The repertoire was sequenced with immunoSEQ multiplex PCR; TCRdb's copy has only in-frame clones and lacks some. The data contain about 98,000 clones, about 81% of them singletons. The source material was peripheral blood, sampled from a patient treated with radiotherapy plus ipilimumab. These receptors were obtained from a human donor with non-small cell lung cancer who had a partial response to radiotherapy plus ipilimumab. Both conserved end residues are part of each CDR3. A D gene is named only where the DNA matches it firmly. Part of the rows lack a size; the others show once, few, many or a class for expanded clones.

v_gene	d_gene	j_gene	abundance	CDR3nt	CDR3aa
TRBV6-1	TRBD1	TRBJ2-4	.	TGTGCCAGCAGTGTTATAACAGGGGCCCTTACCAAAAACATTCAGTACTTC	CASSVITGALTKNIQYF
TRBV5-1	TRBD2	TRBJ2-3	.	TGCGCCAGCAGCTCCCGGTCGGTAGCGGGAGAGGGAGATACGCAGTATTTT	CASSSRSVAGEGDTQYF
TRBV6-1	TRBD1	TRBJ1-1	.	TGTGCCAGCAGTCGAAGTACAGGGGAGACTGAAGCTTTCTTT	CASSRSTGETEAFF
TRBV28	TRBD1	TRBJ2-5	once	TGTGCCAGCAGTTTGAGGACAGGGGGAGGGTGGCAAGAGACCCAGTACTTC	CASSLRTGGGWQETQYF
TRBV5-4	.	TRBJ2-2	.	TGTGCCAGCAGCGGTCCACTGAACACCGGGGAGCTGTTTTTT	CASSGPLNTGELFF
TRBV28	TRBD2	TRBJ2-7	few	TGTGCCAGCAGTTTATTCGCGGGAGGCTTCTCCTACGAGCAGTACTTC	CASSLFAGGFSYEQYF
TRBV18	TRBD2	TRBJ2-7	.	TGTGCCAGCTCACCGAGTCTAGCGGCCTACGAGCAGTACTTC	CASSPSLAAYEQYF
TRBV28	.	TRBJ1-1	.	TGTGCCAGCAAAGAAGCGAACACTGAAGCTTTCTTT	CASKEANTEAFF
TRBV29-1	TRBD2	TRBJ2-7	.	TGCAGCGTTGCCAAAGGGACTAGCTCGTACGAGCAGTACTTC	CSVAKGTSSYEQYF
TRBV5-1	.	TRBJ1-2	.	TGCGCCAGCGGGTTTCAGGGCGACTATGGCTACACCTTC	CASGFQGDYGYTF
TRBV30	TRBD1	TRBJ2-3	.	TGTGCCTGGAGTGGTGGACAGGTCGGAGCCCTAGATACGCAGTATTTT	CAWSGGQVGALDTQYF
TRBV21-1	.	TRBJ2-7	.	TGTGCCAGCAGCAAATCGGGGCCAGGGGGCTCCCACGAGCAGTACTTC	CASSKSGPGGSHEQYF
TRBV2	TRBD1	TRBJ2-7	.	TGTGCCAGCAGGGACAGGGGCTACGAGCAGTACTTC	CASRDRGYEQYF
TRBV11-1	.	TRBJ2-1	once	TGTGCCAGCAGCTTAATACTAGGGTATAATGAGCAGTTCTTC	CASSLILGYNEQFF
TRBV6-6	.	TRBJ1-2	.	TGTGCCAGCAGCCTATCCCCCTTCTATGGCTACACCTTC	CASSLSPFYGYTF
TRBV5-6	TRBD2	TRBJ2-7	few	TGTGCCAGCAGCTTGTGGGCGGGAGGGGACGAGCAGTACTTC	CASSLWAGGDEQYF
TRBV5-1	.	TRBJ1-1	.	TGCGCCAGCAGCTACCCCGACAGGACCACTGAAGCTTTCTTT	CASSYPDRTTEAFF
TRBV19	TRBD2	TRBJ2-3	.	TGTGCCTGTACTAGCGGGAGTGTCACAGATACGCAGTATTTT	CACTSGSVTDTQYF
TRBV7-2	.	TRBJ1-5	once	TGTGCCACCGGGGGGGAGGGGTTTAGCAATCAGCCCCAGCATTTT	CATGGEGFSNQPQHF
TRBV5-5	.	TRBJ1-5	.	TGTGCCAGCAGCTTTTCTGGAGCGGACAATCAGCCCCAGCATTTT	CASSFSGADNQPQHF
TRBV10-3	TRBD2	TRBJ2-3	.	TGTGCCATCAGTGAGTCCCCGGGACTAGCGGGAGGGGATACGCAGTATTTT	CAISESPGLAGGDTQYF
TRBV11-2	TRBD1	TRBJ1-1	.	TGTGCCAGCAGCTTAGATACAGGGGGTACTGAAGCTTTCTTT	CASSLDTGGTEAFF
TRBV29-1	TRBD1	TRBJ2-7	.	TGCAGCGTTATCAGGGACAGGGGACGTCCGGGCGGCGAGCAGTACTTC	CSVIRDRGRPGGEQYF
TRBV27	.	TRBJ1-5	.	TGTGCCAGCGCTACTATCCCCTTCCAAGGCAATCAGCCCCAGCATTTT	CASATIPFQGNQPQHF
TRBV18	.	TRBJ2-2	.	TGTGCCAGCTCACCCCCAGGGAACACCGGGGAGCTGTTTTTT	CASSPPGNTGELFF
TRBV6-5	.	TRBJ2-7	.	TGTGCCGGCAGCTTCAGGGACGGGAGTGGCGAGCAGTACTTC	CAGSFRDGSGEQYF
TRBV10-3	.	TRBJ1-4	.	TGTGCCATCCACGGTCAGGGGCCCCAGGATGAAAAACTGTTTTTT	CAIHGQGPQDEKLFF
TRBV28	.	TRBJ2-7	.	TGTGCCAGCAGTTTAGGGTACAGAATGCCTTCCTACGAGCAGTACTTC	CASSLGYRMPSYEQYF
TRBV6-4	.	TRBJ2-1	.	TGTGCCAGCAGTCGCGGGGTAGCTAGCTACAATGAGCAGTTCTTC	CASSRGVASYNEQFF
TRBV10-3	.	TRBJ2-1	.	TGTGCCATCAGTGAGACTAGTCAATACGAGCAGTTCTTC	CAISETSQYEQFF
TRBV5-5	TRBD1	TRBJ2-1	once	TGTGCCAGCAGCTTTCAACCGGGACAGGGCACTGAGCAGTTCTTC	CASSFQPGQGTEQFF
TRBV25-1	TRBD1	TRBJ2-6	.	TGTGCCAGCAGTACAGGGGTGGAGTCTGGGGCCAACGTCCTGACTTTC	CASSTGVESGANVLTF
TRBV2	TRBD1	TRBJ1-1	.	TGTGCCAGCAGTTCCCCCGGGACAGGGGAGGCGAACACTGAAGCTTTCTTT	CASSSPGTGEANTEAFF
TRBV20-1	.	TRBJ2-7	few	TGCAGTGCTTTGGGGGGCGAGCAGTACTTC	CSALGGEQYF
TRBV27	.	TRBJ2-7	.	TGTGCCAGCAGTCCGATAGGGACGGGGGTCTACGAGCAGTACTTC	CASSPIGTGVYEQYF
TRBV5-1	.	TRBJ2-2	.	TGCGCCAGCAGCTGGGCGAACCCAAACACCGGGGAGCTGTTTTTT	CASSWANPNTGELFF
TRBV28	TRBD1	TRBJ2-2	.	TGTGCCAGCAGCTCCGGGACAGGGATGAACACCGGGGAGCTGTTTTTT	CASSSGTGMNTGELFF
TRBV7-9	.	TRBJ2-7	.	TGTGCCAGCAGCCGAGGGCGCGAGCAGTACTTC	CASSRGREQYF
TRBV6-6	TRBD2	TRBJ2-1	.	TGTGCCAGCAACCCTCGGGAGGAACACAATGAGCAGTTCTTC	CASNPREEHNEQFF
TRBV11-1	.	TRBJ2-1	.	TGTGCCAGCAGCTTGTCTGGAGGGTATAATGAGCAGTTCTTC	CASSLSGGYNEQFF
TRBV4-2	TRBD1	TRBJ1-1	few	TGTGCCAGCAGCCCGACAGGGGGGAGGGACACTGAAGCTTTCTTT	CASSPTGGRDTEAFF
TRBV19	.	TRBJ2-5	.	TGTGCCAGTAGTATACAGCGGCAAGAGACCCAGTACTTC	CASSIQRQETQYF
TRBV7-8	TRBD1	TRBJ1-2	.	TGTGCCAGCAGCTTCATTCCCAGGGGGCGCTTATCTGGCTACACCTTC	CASSFIPRGRLSGYTF
TRBV7-2	TRBD2	TRBJ2-1	.	TGTGCCAGCAGCTGGGGACTAGACCAGCAGTTCTTC	CASSWGLDQQFF
TRBV10-3	.	TRBJ1-2	few	TGTGCCATCAGTGAGTCCTGGGGGGACGACTATGGCTACACCTTC	CAISESWGDDYGYTF
TRBV5-4	TRBD2	TRBJ2-1	.	TGTGCCAGCAGCCCTGGTGGGACTAGCGGGTCGATCAATGAGCAGTTCTTC	CASSPGGTSGSINEQFF
TRBV10-2	TRBD1	TRBJ2-7	once	TGCGCCAGCAGACAGGGACAGGGTTTCGAGCAGTACTTC	CASRQGQGFEQYF
TRBV5-1	TRBD1	TRBJ2-4	.	TGCGCCAGCAGCTTTTTGGGACAGGGAGACATTCAGTACTTC	CASSFLGQGDIQYF
TRBV18	.	TRBJ1-2	.	TGTGCCAGCTCACCATACAGGGACCGTGGCGGCTACACCTTC	CASSPYRDRGGYTF
TRBV19	TRBD1	TRBJ2-7	.	TGTGCCAGTAGTGGACAGGGGGCCTTTGACGAGCAGTACTTC	CASSGQGAFDEQYF
TRBV11-2	.	TRBJ2-7	.	TGTGCCAGCAGCCTGCGGGCCACAGCTTACGAGCAGTACTTC	CASSLRATAYEQYF
TRBV6-5	TRBD1	TRBJ1-5	once	TGTGCCAGCAGGCTACAGGGGGCCAGCAATCAGCCCCAGCATTTT	CASRLQGASNQPQHF